Listed below are T cell receptor beta chains from one sample, sequenced in a study of technical replicates of blood from four donors. Libraries were prepared by immunoSEQ multiplex PCR; TCRdb keeps only in-frame clonotypes and omits some of them. This table has around 54,000 clones, roughly 95% appearing once. Sequencing was carried out using T cells isolated from PBMCs. The receptors here all came from a human donor in good health. Each CDR3 is given with its conserved first and last residue. The order of the fields is J gene, V gene, D gene, clone size, CDR3 protein, CDR3 DNA. D genes are given only for firm matches. Size is stated for part of the rows, as once, few or many counts, or as a class when the clone is expanded.

TRBJ1-4	TRBV7-9	-	-	CASSYRVASTNEKLFF	TGTGCCAGCAGTTACAGGGTAGCTTCGACTAATGAAAAACTGTTTTTT
TRBJ2-2	TRBV5-1	TRBD2	-	CATSSGNNTGELFF	TGCGCCACCTCTAGCGGGAACAACACCGGGGAGCTGTTTTTT
TRBJ1-2	TRBV7-2	TRBD1	-	CASSEWTGGNYGYTF	TGTGCCAGCAGCGAGTGGACAGGAGGGAACTATGGCTACACCTTC
TRBJ1-2	TRBV23-1	-	-	CASSLLGSGYTF	TGCGCCAGCAGTCTCTTGGGCTCTGGCTACACCTTC
TRBJ1-5	TRBV7-8	-	-	CASSLDSPNQPQHF	TGTGCCAGCAGCTTAGACAGCCCCAATCAGCCCCAGCATTTT
TRBJ1-2	TRBV7-6	-	-	CASSFKATDLLNYGYTF	TGTGCCAGCAGTTTTAAGGCGACAGACCTTCTTAACTATGGCTACACCTTC
TRBJ2-1	TRBV7-7	TRBD2	-	CASSFELAGENEQFF	TGTGCTAGCAGCTTTGAACTAGCGGGAGAGAATGAGCAGTTCTTC
TRBJ2-7	TRBV30	TRBD2	-	CAFIGLAGVQYF	TGTGCCTTCATAGGACTAGCGGGCGTGCAGTACTTC
TRBJ2-1	TRBV5-4	TRBD1	-	CASKQGVSFNEQFF	TGTGCCAGCAAACAGGGGGTGAGTTTCAATGAGCAGTTCTTC
TRBJ2-2	TRBV2	-	-	CASSEFTANTGELFF	TGTGCCAGCAGTGAATTTACAGCGAACACCGGGGAGCTGTTTTTT
TRBJ2-3	TRBV4-1	TRBD1	-	CASSRQTGISTDTQYF	TGCGCCAGCAGCCGCCAGACAGGGATTAGCACAGATACGCAGTATTTT
TRBJ2-3	TRBV18	-	-	CASSPGRSTDTQYF	TGTGCCAGCTCACCTGGGAGGAGCACAGATACGCAGTATTTT
TRBJ1-2	TRBV25-1	-	-	CASREKGEGDGYTF	TGTGCCAGCAGGGAGAAAGGGGAGGGGGATGGCTACACCTTC
TRBJ2-2	TRBV28	-	-	CASRPEGQPYTGELFF	TGTGCCAGCAGACCCGAAGGACAGCCGTACACCGGGGAGCTGTTTTTT
TRBJ2-7	TRBV9	-	-	CASSVASGDTYEQYF	TGTGCCAGCAGCGTAGCTTCAGGGGATACCTACGAGCAGTACTTC
TRBJ1-4	TRBV5-1	-	-	CASSLAVSNEKLFF	TGCGCCAGCAGCTTGGCGGTTTCTAATGAAAAACTGTTTTTT
TRBJ2-7	TRBV19	-	-	CASREGPDYEQYF	TGTGCCAGTAGGGAGGGACCCGACTACGAGCAGTACTTC
TRBJ2-7	TRBV5-4	TRBD2	-	CASSWTSGRMHEQYF	TGTGCCAGCAGCTGGACTAGCGGGAGGATGCACGAGCAGTACTTC
TRBJ2-7	TRBV10-2	TRBD2	-	CASTSGISSYEQYF	TGCGCCAGCACCAGCGGGATAAGCTCCTACGAGCAGTACTTC
TRBJ2-3	TRBV7-2	TRBD2	-	CASSKQSGTSGTSTDTQYF	TGTGCCAGCAGCAAACAATCCGGGACTAGCGGGACCAGCACAGATACGCAGTATTTT
TRBJ1-2	TRBV30	-	-	CAWTSGETYGYTF	TGTGCCTGGACCTCGGGGGAGACCTATGGCTACACCTTC
TRBJ1-3	TRBV9	-	-	CASSVGGGGRYSGNTIYF	TGTGCCAGCAGCGTAGGTGGGGGCGGCCGATACTCTGGAAACACCATATATTTT
TRBJ1-1	TRBV18	-	-	CASSPTTVNTEAFF	TGTGCCAGCTCACCTACGACAGTGAACACTGAAGCTTTCTTT
TRBJ1-1	TRBV30	-	few	CAWSEIKSTEAFF	TGTGCCTGGAGTGAGATAAAGAGCACTGAAGCTTTCTTT
TRBJ2-7	TRBV10-3	-	-	CAISSYEQYF	TGTGCCATCAGCAGCTACGAGCAGTACTTC
TRBJ2-7	TRBV27	-	-	CASRSFSSYEQYF	TGTGCCAGCAGGAGCTTCTCCTCCTACGAGCAGTACTTC